The TCR beta chain described here comes from a study of CXCR3-negative and CXCR3-positive naive CD8 T cells. Libraries of TRB cDNA were made by 5' RACE and carried UMIs. TCRdb re-called the 5' RACE reads; every CDR3 protein appears as one record, without DNA. This sample contains around 40,000 distinct CDR3 sequences. This TCR was recovered from a human donor in good health. Some clones in this sample may be carry-over from other donors' samples. The sequenced sample consisted of naive CXCR3- CD8+ T cells from blood. Subset specified: CD45RO-CCR7+CD27+CD95- naive CD8+ T cells lacking CXCR3 (TNR3-).

The CDR3 loop reads CASSYPPAGVSYNEQFF. The chain has TRBV6-2 or TRBV6-3 and TRBJ2-1; TCRdb's D call, TRBD1, is unchecked because there is no DNA. This CDR3 has 17 residues. Germline CDR1 reads MNHEY; CDR2 reads SVGEGT.